This TCR beta chain comes out of a study of T-cell memory formation after mild COVID-19. From the 5' RACE reads, TCRdb called clonotypes with MiXCR, one entry per CDR3 protein. The table includes 380,000 or so distinct CDR3 sequences, approximately 15% detected once. From germline, CDR1 is SGHTA and CDR2 FQGNSA. Trimming shortened V by 4 bases and J by 2 bases, and 14 bases separated the two germline ends. There are 15 residues in the CDR3. This clonotype was seen at least ten times. The sample taken for sequencing was PBMCs or a T cell subset sorted from them (not recorded which). The clonotype originates from a man aged 18 to 30 who had mild COVID-19 (a few samples of this study predate the infection). Cell type and time point are not known. The chain is built from TRBV7-2 and TRBJ2-5, with D tentatively TRBD1 or TRBD2 (6 bases each). The CDR3 DNA sequence: TGTGCCAGCAGCTCGGGGGCTATACAGCAAGAGACCCAGTACTTC. As protein: CASSSGAIQQETQYF. Combining the CDR3 with reference TRBV7-2 and TRBJ2-5 gives the whole variable domain GAGVSQSPSNKVTEKGKDVELRCDPISGHTALYWYRQSLGQGLEFLIYFQGNSAPDKSGLPSDRFSAERTGGSVSTLTIQRTQQEDSAVYLCASSSGAIQQETQYFGPGTRLLVL.